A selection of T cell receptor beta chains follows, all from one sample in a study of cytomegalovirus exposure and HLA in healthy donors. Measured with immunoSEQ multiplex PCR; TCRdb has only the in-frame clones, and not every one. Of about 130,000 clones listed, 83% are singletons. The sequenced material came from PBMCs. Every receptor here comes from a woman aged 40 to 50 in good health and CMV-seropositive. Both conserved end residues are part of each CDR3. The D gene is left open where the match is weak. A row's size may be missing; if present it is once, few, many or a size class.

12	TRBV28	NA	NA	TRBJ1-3	CASSFILNTIYF	TGTGCCAGCAGTTTCATTTTAAACACCATATATTTT
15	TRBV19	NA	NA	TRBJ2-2	CASSMRLEYTGELFF	TGTGCCAGTAGTATGCGACTAGAGTACACCGGGGAGCTGTTTTTT
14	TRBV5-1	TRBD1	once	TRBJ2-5	CASSGGTGQETQYF	TGCGCCAGCAGCGGAGGGACAGGCCAAGAGACCCAGTACTTC
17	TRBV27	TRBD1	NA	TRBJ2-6	CASSLGQALSGANVLTF	TGTGCCAGCAGTTTAGGACAGGCCCTTTCTGGGGCCAACGTCCTGACTTTC
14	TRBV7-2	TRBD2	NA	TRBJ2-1	CASSFSGRAVEQFF	TGTGCCAGCAGCTTTAGCGGGAGGGCCGTTGAGCAGTTCTTC
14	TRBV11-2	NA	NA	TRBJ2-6	CASSFSGRANVLTF	TGTGCCAGCAGCTTCAGTGGTAGGGCCAACGTCCTGACTTTC
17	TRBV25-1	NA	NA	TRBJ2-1	CASSDETELSSYNEQFF	TGTGCCAGCAGTGATGAGACTGAATTGAGCTCCTACAATGAGCAGTTCTTC
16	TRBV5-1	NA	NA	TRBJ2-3	CASSFQTGKSTDTQYF	TGCGCCAGCAGCTTCCAGACAGGAAAAAGCACAGATACGCAGTATTTT
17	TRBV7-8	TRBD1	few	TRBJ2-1	CASSQRPWDRGGNEQFF	TGTGCCAGCAGCCAGCGCCCCTGGGACAGGGGGGGCAATGAGCAGTTCTTC
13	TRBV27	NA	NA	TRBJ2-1	CASSSTGYNEQFF	TGTGCCAGCAGTTCGACAGGCTACAATGAGCAGTTCTTC
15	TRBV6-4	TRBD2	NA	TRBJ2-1	CASSDSAGVSNEQFF	TGTGCCAGCAGTGACTCGGCGGGAGTGTCCAATGAGCAGTTCTTC
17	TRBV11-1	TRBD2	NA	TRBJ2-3	CASSFTIAGSSPDTQYF	TGTGCCAGCAGCTTTACGATAGCGGGTTCCTCGCCAGATACGCAGTATTTT
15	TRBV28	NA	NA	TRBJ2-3	CASRGGLERVDTQYF	TGTGCCAGCAGGGGCGGGCTAGAGCGTGTTGATACGCAGTATTTT
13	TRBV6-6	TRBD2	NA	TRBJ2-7	CASSDLAGYEQYF	TGTGCCAGCAGCGATCTAGCGGGTTACGAGCAGTACTTC
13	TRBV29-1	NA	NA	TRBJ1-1	CSVLRAQNTEAFF	TGCAGCGTTTTGAGGGCCCAAAACACTGAAGCTTTCTTT
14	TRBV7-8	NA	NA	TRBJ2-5	CASSLVEELKTQYF	TGTGCCAGCAGCTTAGTGGAGGAGCTGAAGACCCAGTACTTC
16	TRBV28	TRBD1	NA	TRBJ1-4	CASSTTGGGFGEKLFF	TGTGCCAGCAGTACGACAGGGGGAGGTTTCGGTGAAAAACTGTTTTTT
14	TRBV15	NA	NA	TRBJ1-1	CATSKNGANTEAFF	TGTGCCACCAGTAAGAATGGAGCGAACACTGAAGCTTTCTTT
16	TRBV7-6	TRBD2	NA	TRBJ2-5	CASSLGAGGLQETQYF	TGTGCCAGCAGCTTGGGGGCGGGAGGGCTCCAAGAGACCCAGTACTTC
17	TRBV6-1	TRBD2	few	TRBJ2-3	CASSEALAGGLTDTQYF	TGTGCCAGCAGTGAAGCTCTAGCGGGAGGCCTCACAGATACGCAGTATTTT
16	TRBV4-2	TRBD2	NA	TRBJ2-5	CASSQVLAGVQETQYF	TGTGCCAGCAGCCAAGTCCTAGCGGGGGTACAAGAGACCCAGTACTTC
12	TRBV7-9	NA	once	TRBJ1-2	CASSPQYYGYTF	TGTGCCAGCAGTCCACAGTACTATGGCTACACCTTC
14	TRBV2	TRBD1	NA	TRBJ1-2	CASSYPTGGNGYTF	TGTGCCAGCAGCTATCCGACAGGGGGCAATGGCTACACCTTC
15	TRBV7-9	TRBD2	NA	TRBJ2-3	CSTLRLAGATDTQYF	TGTTCCACCCTGCGTCTGGCGGGAGCGACAGATACGCAGTATTTT
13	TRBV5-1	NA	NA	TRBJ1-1	CASSTQGNTEAFF	TGCGCCAGCAGCACCCAGGGGAACACTGAAGCTTTCTTT
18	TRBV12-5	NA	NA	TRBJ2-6	CASGLVTAPSAGANVLTF	TGTGCTAGTGGTTTGGTTACCGCCCCAAGCGCTGGGGCCAACGTCCTGACTTTC
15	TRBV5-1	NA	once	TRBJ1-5	CASSFGPGGDQPQHF	TGCGCCAGCAGCTTTGGACCAGGAGGGGATCAGCCCCAGCATTTT
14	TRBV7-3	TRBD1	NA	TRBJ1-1	CASSRGQGEFGAFF	TGTGCCAGCAGCCGGGGACAGGGTGAGTTTGGAGCTTTCTTT
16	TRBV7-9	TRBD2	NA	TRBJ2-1	CASSLALAGTYNEQFF	TGTGCCAGCAGCTTAGCGCTAGCGGGAACCTACAATGAGCAGTTCTTC
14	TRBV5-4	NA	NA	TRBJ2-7	CASSPDYRTYEQYF	TGTGCCAGCAGCCCGGACTATCGCACCTACGAGCAGTACTTC
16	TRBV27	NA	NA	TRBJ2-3	CASSPFRRGSSDTQYF	TGTGCCAGCAGTCCCTTTCGGCGGGGAAGCTCAGATACGCAGTATTTT
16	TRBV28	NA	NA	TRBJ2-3	CASSFFAGRAGGTQYF	TGTGCCAGCAGTTTCTTTGCGGGAAGGGCCGGGGGTACGCAGTATTTT
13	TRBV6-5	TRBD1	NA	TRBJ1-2	CASRRDRVAGYTF	TGTGCCAGCAGGCGGGACAGGGTTGCTGGCTACACCTTC
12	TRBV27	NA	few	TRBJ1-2	CATIGGADGYTF	TGTGCCACTATTGGGGGCGCCGATGGCTACACCTTC
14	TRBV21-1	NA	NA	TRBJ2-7	CASSEPDRSDEQYF	TGTGCCAGCAGCGAGCCTGACAGGAGTGACGAGCAGTACTTC
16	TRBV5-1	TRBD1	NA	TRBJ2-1	CASSFIGQDFLNEQFF	TGCGCCAGCAGCTTCATCGGACAGGACTTTCTCAATGAGCAGTTCTTC
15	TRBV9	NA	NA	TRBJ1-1	CASSVSTGPGTEAFF	TGTGCCAGCAGCGTATCGACAGGCCCGGGCACTGAAGCTTTCTTT
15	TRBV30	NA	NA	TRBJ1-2	CAWSVLKQGPYGYTF	TGTGCCTGGAGTGTATTGAAACAGGGACCTTATGGCTACACCTTC
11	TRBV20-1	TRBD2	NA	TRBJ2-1	CSARETGTTLF	TGCAGTGCTAGAGAAACCGGGACTACCCTCTTC
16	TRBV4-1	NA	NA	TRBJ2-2	CASSQLSGENTGELFF	TGCGCCAGCAGCCAACTGAGCGGTGAAAACACCGGGGAGCTGTTTTTT
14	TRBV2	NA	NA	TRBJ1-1	CASRPRVAGTEAFF	TGTGCCAGCAGGCCCCGGGTCGCGGGGACTGAAGCTTTCTTT
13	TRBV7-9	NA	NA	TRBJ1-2	CASSTPGVNGYTF	TGTGCCAGCAGCACCCCGGGAGTCAATGGCTACACCTTC
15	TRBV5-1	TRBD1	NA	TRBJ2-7	CASSLPGQGYYEQYF	TGCGCCAGCAGCTTACCGGGACAGGGGTACTACGAGCAGTACTTC
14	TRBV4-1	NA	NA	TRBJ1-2	CASSQDRGRYGYTF	TGCGCCAGCAGCCAAGATCGGGGGAGGTATGGCTACACCTTC
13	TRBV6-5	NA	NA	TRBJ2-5	CASTSQATWTQYF	TGTGCCAGCACCTCCCAGGCTACTTGGACCCAGTACTTC
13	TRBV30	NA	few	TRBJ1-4	CAWTSGGGEKLFF	TGTGCCTGGACGAGTGGGGGGGGAGAAAAACTGTTTTTT
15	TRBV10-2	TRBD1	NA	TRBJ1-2	CASSGVLDRTYGYTF	TGCGCCAGCAGTGGGGTATTGGACAGGACCTATGGCTACACCTTC
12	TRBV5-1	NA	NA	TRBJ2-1	CASSLGGPEQFF	TGCGCCAGCAGCTTGGGCGGGCCTGAGCAGTTCTTC
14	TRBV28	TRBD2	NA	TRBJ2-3	CASSLSAGGDTQYF	TGTGCCAGCAGTTTATCTGCGGGAGGAGATACGCAGTATTTT
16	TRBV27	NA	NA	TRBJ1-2	CASSLWADPPNYGYTF	TGTGCCAGCAGTTTATGGGCAGACCCTCCTAACTATGGCTACACCTTC
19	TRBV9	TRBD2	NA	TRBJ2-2	CASSVARETSSGTAGELFF	TGTGCCAGCAGCGTAGCTAGGGAAACGTCTAGCGGGACTGCCGGGGAGCTGTTTTTT
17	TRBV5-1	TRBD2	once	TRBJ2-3	CASSWTSGRVSPDTQYF	TGCGCCAGCAGCTGGACTAGCGGGAGGGTCTCCCCAGATACGCAGTATTTT
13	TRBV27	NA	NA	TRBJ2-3	CASSPTNTDTQYF	TGTGCCAGCAGCCCGACTAACACAGATACGCAGTATTTT
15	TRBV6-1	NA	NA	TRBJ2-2	CASSRQQGLTGELFF	TGTGCCAGCAGTAGACAACAGGGTTTAACCGGGGAGCTGTTTTTT
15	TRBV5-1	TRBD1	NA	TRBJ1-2	CASSLDRGRGYGYTF	TGCGCCAGCAGCTTGGACAGGGGGCGCGGCTATGGCTACACCTTC
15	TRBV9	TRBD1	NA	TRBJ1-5	CASSPYPQGNQPQHF	TGTGCCAGCAGCCCGTACCCACAGGGGAACCAGCCCCAGCATTTT